These 26 T cell receptor beta chains were all obtained from the same sample, sequenced in a study of vaccination and CD4 T cells after COVID-19. With the Oncomine TCR Beta short-read assay, DNA from cultured CD4+ T cells was sequenced. TCRdb analysed the PCR reads with MiXCR anew, one entry per CDR3 protein. The data show about 19,000 distinct CDR3 sequences, about 50% seen once. Treatment specified: approximately nine-day PBMC culture with coronavirus spike peptide pools or control peptides (ViraFEST assay). Their specific antigens are unknown. The sequences come from CD4+ T cells from blood, cultured in vitro, collected after SARS-CoV-2 vaccination. These receptors originate from a human donor who had recovered from COVID-19.

The chain uses TRBV6-5 and TRBJ1-2; tentative D call: TRBD1 (5 bases). This CDR3 is built from 14 residues. Germline V lookup: CDR1 MNHEY, CDR2 SVGAGI. The germline V and J ends were trimmed by 0 bases and 5 bases, with 10 bases remaining between them. The DNA of the CDR3 is TGTGCCAGCAGTTACTCGCGGGGGTCTTATGGCTACACCTTC. Translated, it gives CASSYSRGSYGYTF.

This clonotype appeared a few times. The chain recombines TRBV6-1 with TRBJ1-5; D is perhaps TRBD1 (5 bases). Germline lookup yields CDR1 MNHNS and CDR2 SASEGT. V was shortened by 6 bases and J by 6 bases, with 9 bases between the two germline ends. The CDR3 is 12 amino acids. The CDR3 spells CASRGERQPQHF. The CDR3 nucleotides read TGTGCCAGCAGGGGGGAGCGTCAGCCCCAGCATTTT.

The chain joins TRBV28 to TRBJ1-6, with TRBD1 identical over 8 bases. The CDR3 is 14 residues long. Germline CDR1 and CDR2: MDHEN and SYDVKM. Trimming cost V 8 bases and J 7 bases; bases outside gene matches: 7. The CDR3 here is CASVQGVRNSPLHF. CDR3 bases: TGTGCCAGCGTACAGGGGGTGAGAAATTCACCCCTCCACTTT.

The V gene is TRBV7-8, the J gene TRBJ2-2; D possibly corresponds to TRBD2 (5 bases). The V and J ends lost 3 bases and 3 bases respectively, with 8 bases between them. Looked up from germline, CDR1 is SGHVS and CDR2 is FQNEAQ. This CDR3 region has 14 residues. CDR3 DNA: TGTGCCAGCAGCTTGAGCGGAGACACCGGGGAGCTGTTTTTT. Protein: CASSLSGDTGELFF.

Judged by abundance, this clonotype is large. The chain recombines TRBV24-1 with TRBJ2-1, with D maybe TRBD1 (6 bases). From germline, CDR1 is KGHDR and CDR2 SFDVKD. V lost 1 base to trimming and J lost 16 bases, with 13 bases between them. The CDR3 runs 12 residues. CDR3 sequence: CATSDLVGTTFF. The CDR3 coding sequence is TGTGCCACCAGTGATTTAGTGGGGACAACTTTCTTC.

This clonotype appeared a few times. This sequence joins TRBV28 and TRBJ2-5; possible D gene TRBD2, 6 bases. V was clipped by 6 bases and J by 7 bases, with 18 bases between them. Germline V gene sequence: CDR1 MDHEN, CDR2 SYDVKM. CDR3 length: 14 amino acids. CDR3 region: CASRPTGGVGTQYF. CDR3 nucleotides: TGTGCCAGCAGACCGACCGGCGGGGTGGGGACCCAGTACTTC.

A few counts support this clonotype. V and J are TRBV20-1 and TRBJ2-5; D not resolved. This CDR3 spans 13 amino acids. Trimming took 3 bases from V and 4 from J, leaving 12 bases between them. The germline V gene encodes CDR1 DFQATT and CDR2 SNEGSKA (reference sequence). CDR3 in amino acids: CSASIVVSETQYF. The CDR3 coding sequence is TGCAGTGCTAGCATAGTGGTATCAGAGACCCAGTACTTC.

DNA of the CDR3: TGTGCCAGCAGTTATGGGCAGGGGGCAGGAAACATTCAGTACTTC. Translating gives CASSYGQGAGNIQYF. J is TRBJ2-4 and V is TRBV6-2 or TRBV6-3; 8 bases agree with TRBD1. V shed 3 bases, J shed 6 bases, and the junction held 7 bases outside the gene matches. The CDR3 covers 15 residues. CDR1 is MNHEY and CDR2 is SVGEGT in the germline V gene.

The chain couples TRBV20-1 to TRBJ2-5; 13 positions agree with TRBD2. The germline gives CDR1 DFQATT, CDR2 SNEGSKA (reference sequence). With 6 bases clipped from V and 4 bases from J, the junction kept 8 bases outside the gene matches. The CDR3 contains 15 residues. CDR3 coding DNA: TGCAGTGCCAAAGGACTAGCGGGAGTAGGAGAGACCCAGTACTTC. It yields the protein CSAKGLAGVGETQYF.

This clonotype was recorded once. The V gene is TRBV20-1, the J gene TRBJ1-5; tentative D call: TRBD1 (5 bases). The CDR3 is 15 residues long. In germline, CDR1 is DFQATT, CDR2 SNEGSKA (reference sequence). Trimming shortened V by 6 bases and J by 1 base, and 16 bases separated the two germline ends. The DNA of the CDR3 is TGCAGTGCGCGGGGGACGGGGAGGAGCAATCAGCCCCAGCATTTT. Encoded protein: CSARGTGRSNQPQHF.

The V gene is TRBV7-9, the J gene TRBJ2-5, with 10 bases aligning to TRBD2. CDR1 is SEHNR, CDR2 FQNEAQ, per germline (reference sequence). Trimming cost V 5 bases and J 5 bases; bases outside gene matches: 5. The CDR3 spans 14 residues. The CDR3 nucleotides read TGTGCCAGCAGCCTGGGACTAGCGTGGGAGACCCAGTACTTC. This codes for CASSLGLAWETQYF. The full variable domain, completed using reference TRBV7-9 and TRBJ2-5, is DTGVSQNPRHKITKRGQNVTFRCDPISEHNRLYWYRQTLGQGPEFLTYFQNEAQLEKSRLLSDRFSAERPKGSFSTLEIQRTEQGDSAMYLCASSLGLAWETQYFGPGTRLLVL.

This clonotype has just a few counts. The V call is TRBV5-3, the J call TRBJ2-5; the match to TRBD2 covers 14 bases. TRBV5-3 carries the ORF label, with uncertain function. The length of the CDR3 is 15 residues. V was clipped by 8 bases and J by 5 bases; unmatched bases: 8. Here the CDR3 DNA reads TGTGCCAGCAGCGTACGGACTAGCGGGGGGGAGACCCAGTACTTC. It codes for CASSVRTSGGETQYF.

This clonotype was seen only a few times. CDR3 in amino acids: CASSSQGLESPLHF. In DNA form, the CDR3 reads TGTGCCAGCAGTTCCCAGGGTCTAGAATCACCCCTCCACTTT. The J gene is TRBJ1-6, the V gene TRBV2; tentative D call: TRBD1 (5 bases). V lost 5 bases, J lost 10 bases, and 15 bases lay in between. This CDR3 has 14 residues. Per the germline V gene, CDR1 is SNHLY and CDR2 is FYNNEI.

CDR3 DNA sequence: TGTGCCAGCAGCCGCGGTTTAAACCACGAGCAGTACTTC. Protein product: CASSRGLNHEQYF. V and J are TRBV7-9 and TRBJ2-7; D unclear. The V end lost 5 bases, the J end lost 5 bases, and 13 bases lay between the germline ends. CDR3 length: 13 amino acids. Germline CDR1 is SEHNR and CDR2 is FQNEAQ (reference sequence).

J is TRBJ2-2 and V is TRBV20-1; D may correspond to TRBD1 or TRBD2 (5 bases each). The CDR3 consists of 15 residues. V was clipped by 3 bases and J by 4 bases, with 15 bases between them. Germline V CDR1 and CDR2: DFQATT, SNEGSKA (reference sequence). CDR3: CSARRARGGTGELFF. For the CDR3, the DNA is TGCAGTGCTAGGCGGGCTAGGGGCGGCACCGGGGAGCTGTTTTTT.

The chain recombines TRBV11-2 with TRBJ2-5; D unresolved. CDR3 length equals 11 residues. V was trimmed by 5 bases and J by 8 bases, leaving 9 bases between them. Germline lookup yields CDR1 SGHAT and CDR2 FQNNGV. The CDR3, as DNA: TGTGCCAGCAGCATAGGACGAACCCAGTACTTC. This sequence encodes CASSIGRTQYF.

V gene TRBV6-1 combines with J gene TRBJ2-5; possible D gene TRBD1, 5 bases. Trimming stripped 3 bases from V and 3 bases from J, with 14 bases between. Germline CDR1 and CDR2: MNHNS and SASEGT. This CDR3 contains 15 residues. CDR3 bases: TGTGCCAGCAGTGACTCTCCAGGCAGGGAAGAGACCCAGTACTTC. Translated, it gives CASSDSPGREETQYF.

As DNA, the CDR3 is TGTGCCAGCAGGGGGAGGAACAGGAACACTGAAGCTTTCTTT. Protein product: CASRGRNRNTEAFF. This chain connects TRBV7-2 to TRBJ1-1, with D uncertain. CDR3 length: 14 residues. Germline CDR1 SGHTA, CDR2 FQGNSA. The V gene lost 6 bases and the J gene lost 1 base, with 12 bases spanning the gap.

This clonotype was counted between two and nine times. The chain uses TRBV27 and TRBJ1-2; D is perhaps TRBD1 (6 bases). CDR3 length equals 13 residues. Trimming cost V 5 bases and J 6 bases, with 13 bases left between them. The V gene's germline CDR1 is MNHEY and CDR2 SMNVEV (reference sequence). The CDR3 nucleotides read TGTGCCAGCAGTCCTAGGGGGGCGAATGGCTACACCTTC. Translation: CASSPRGANGYTF.

The V and J genes are TRBV19 and TRBJ1-1, with a possible D match to TRBD1 (6 bases). The germline V and J ends were trimmed by 10 bases and 0 bases, with 18 bases remaining between them. Germline V CDR1 and CDR2: LNHDA, SQIVND (reference sequence). The CDR3 covers 15 residues. The CDR3 loop is CATQATGVMNTEAFF. The CDR3 DNA is TGTGCCACCCAGGCGACAGGAGTTATGAACACTGAAGCTTTCTTT.

The chain employs TRBV20-1 and TRBJ1-2; D perhaps matches TRBD1 (5 bases). V was clipped by 5 bases and J by 8 bases, with 12 bases between them. The CDR3 covers 11 residues. CDR1 is DFQATT, CDR2 SNEGSKA, per germline (reference sequence). The CDR3 bases are TGCAGTGCTTTCGCGGGGGTAGGCTACACCTTC. Its protein product is CSAFAGVGYTF.

This clonotype was seen more than once but under ten times. This rearrangement joins TRBV30 to TRBJ2-3; TRBD2 matches at 9 bases. The CDR3 has 13 amino acids. V shed 4 bases, J shed 5 bases, and the junction held 4 bases outside the gene matches. Germline CDR1 reads GTSNPN; CDR2 reads SVGIG (reference sequence). This CDR3 is CAWTGLALDTQYF. CDR3 bases: TGTGCCTGGACGGGACTAGCATTAGATACGCAGTATTTT.

The chain combines TRBV29-1 with TRBJ2-3; 9 positions agree with TRBD1. The V gene end was trimmed by 8 bases and the J gene end by 1 base; junction bases not matched to a gene: 4. Germline CDR1 is SQVTM and CDR2 is ANQGSEA. The CDR3 is made up of 13 amino acids. CDR3 bases: TGCAGCACACGACAGGGGGGCACAGATACGCAGTATTTT. Amino acid sequence: CSTRQGGTDTQYF.

J is TRBJ1-1 and V is TRBV20-1; 8 bases match TRBD1. The V gene end was trimmed by 5 bases and the J gene end by 0 bases; junction bases not matched to a gene: 14. The germline V gene has CDR1 DFQATT and CDR2 SNEGSKA (reference sequence). The CDR3 consists of 17 residues. Written as DNA, the CDR3 is TGCAGTGCTCCCCCCACCGGGACAGGTTCTTTGAACACTGAAGCTTTCTTT. It codes for CSAPPTGTGSLNTEAFF.

This clonotype has a handful of counts. The gene calls are TRBV20-1 and TRBJ2-3, with TRBD1 matching 7 bases. This CDR3 is built from 14 residues. Germline lookup yields CDR1 DFQATT and CDR2 SNEGSKA (reference sequence). V was clipped by 6 bases and J by 0 bases; unmatched bases: 6. DNA of the CDR3: TGCAGTGCCCGGGACAGACCTAGCACAGATACGCAGTATTTT. Translated: CSARDRPSTDTQYF.

This clonotype was seen only a few times. The chain is built from TRBV2 and TRBJ2-7; 7 bases map to TRBD1. The V gene's germline CDR1 is SNHLY and CDR2 FYNNEI. This CDR3 spans 14 amino acids. J lost 2 bases, V lost 5 bases, and 6 bases had no gene match. This CDR3 reads CASSKRTGAYEQYF. CDR3 DNA sequence: TGTGCCAGCAGTAAACGGACAGGTGCCTACGAGCAGTACTTC.